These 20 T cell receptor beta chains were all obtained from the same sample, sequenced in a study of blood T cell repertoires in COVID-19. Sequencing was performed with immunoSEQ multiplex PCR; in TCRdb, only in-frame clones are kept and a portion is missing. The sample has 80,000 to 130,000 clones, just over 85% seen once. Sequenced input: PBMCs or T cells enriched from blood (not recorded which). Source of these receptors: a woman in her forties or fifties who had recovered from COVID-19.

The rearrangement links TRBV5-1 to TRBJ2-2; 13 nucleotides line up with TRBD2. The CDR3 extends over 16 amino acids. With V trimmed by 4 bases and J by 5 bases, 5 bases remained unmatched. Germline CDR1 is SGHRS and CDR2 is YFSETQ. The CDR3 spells CASSTTSGGATGELFF. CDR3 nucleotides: TGCGCCAGCAGCACCACTAGCGGGGGGGCTACCGGGGAGCTGTTTTTT.

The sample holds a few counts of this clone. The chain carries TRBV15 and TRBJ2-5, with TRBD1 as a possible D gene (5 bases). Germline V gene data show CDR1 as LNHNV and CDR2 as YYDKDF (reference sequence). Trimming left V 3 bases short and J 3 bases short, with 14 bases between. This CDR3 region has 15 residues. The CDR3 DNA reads TGTGCCACCAGCAGCCGACAGCCAGGCGAAGAGACCCAGTACTTC. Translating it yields CATSSRQPGEETQYF.

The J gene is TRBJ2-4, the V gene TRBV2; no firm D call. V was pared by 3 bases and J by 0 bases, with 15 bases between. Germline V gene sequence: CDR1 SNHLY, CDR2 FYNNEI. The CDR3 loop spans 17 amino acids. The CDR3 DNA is TGTGCCAGCAGTGATCCTGTTACTGCCTTAGCCAAAAACATTCAGTACTTC. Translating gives CASSDPVTALAKNIQYF.

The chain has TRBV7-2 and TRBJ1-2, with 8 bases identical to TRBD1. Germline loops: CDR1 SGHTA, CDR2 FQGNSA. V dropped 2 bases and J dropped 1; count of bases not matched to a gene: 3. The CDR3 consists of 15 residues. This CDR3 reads CASSLSTGGNYGYTF. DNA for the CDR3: TGTGCCAGCAGCTTAAGCACAGGGGGTAACTATGGCTACACCTTC. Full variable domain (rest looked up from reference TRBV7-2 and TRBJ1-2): GAGVSQSPSNKVTEKGKDVELRCDPISGHTALYWYRQSLGQGLEFLIYFQGNSAPDKSGLPSDRFSAERTGGSVSTLTIQRTQQEDSAVYLCASSLSTGGNYGYTFGSGTRLTVV.

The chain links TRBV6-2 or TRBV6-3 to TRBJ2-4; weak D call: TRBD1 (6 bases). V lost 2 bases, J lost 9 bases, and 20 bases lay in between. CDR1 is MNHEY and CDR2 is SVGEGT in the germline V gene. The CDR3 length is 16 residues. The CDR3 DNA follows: TGTGCCAGCAGTTACAAGTCAGGGGACCCACAAGTCATTCAGTACTTC. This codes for CASSYKSGDPQVIQYF.

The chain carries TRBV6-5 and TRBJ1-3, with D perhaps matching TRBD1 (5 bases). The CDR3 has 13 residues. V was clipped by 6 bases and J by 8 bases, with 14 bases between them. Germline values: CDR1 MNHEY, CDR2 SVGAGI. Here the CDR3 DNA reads TGTGCCAGCAGCGTTACCGGGGGATACACCATATATTTT. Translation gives CASSVTGGYTIYF.

Written as DNA, the CDR3 is TGCGCCAGCAGCTTGGCTCTGGACTTGGAACAAGAGACCCAGTACTTC. It encodes CASSLALDLEQETQYF. The chain recombines TRBV5-1 with TRBJ2-5; D is possibly TRBD2 (5 bases). The CDR3 is 16 residues long. Trimming took 0 bases from V and 2 from J, leaving 14 bases between them. Looked up from germline, CDR1 is SGHRS and CDR2 is YFSETQ.

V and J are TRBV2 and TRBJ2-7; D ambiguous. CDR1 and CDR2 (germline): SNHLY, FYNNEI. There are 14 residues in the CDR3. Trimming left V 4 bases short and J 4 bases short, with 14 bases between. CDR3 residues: CASSVSLSGYEQYF. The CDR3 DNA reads TGTGCCAGCAGTGTAAGTCTGTCAGGTTACGAGCAGTACTTC.

The CDR3 loop is CASSPGSPNEKLFF. DNA for the CDR3: TGTGCCAGCTCACCTGGTAGCCCAAATGAAAAACTGTTTTTT. The chain carries TRBV18 and TRBJ1-4; D not certain. The length of the CDR3 is 14 residues. CDR1 is KGHSH and CDR2 is LQKENI in the germline V gene. V dropped 3 bases and J dropped 5 bases, with 10 bases sitting between them.

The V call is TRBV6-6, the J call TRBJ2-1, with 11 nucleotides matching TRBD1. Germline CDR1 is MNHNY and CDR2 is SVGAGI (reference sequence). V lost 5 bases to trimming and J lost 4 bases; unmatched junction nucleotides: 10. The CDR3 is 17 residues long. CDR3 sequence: CASSPRDRGFSYNEQFF. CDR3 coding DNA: TGTGCCAGCAGTCCCCGGGACAGGGGGTTTTCTTACAATGAGCAGTTCTTC.

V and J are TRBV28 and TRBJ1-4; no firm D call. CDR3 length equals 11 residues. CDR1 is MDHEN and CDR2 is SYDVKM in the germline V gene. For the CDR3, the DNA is TGTGGAACAAGTTTTAATGAAAAACTGTTTTTT. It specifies CGTSFNEKLFF. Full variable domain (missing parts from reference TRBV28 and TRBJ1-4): DVKVTQSSRYLVKRTGEKVFLECVQDMDHENMFWYRQDPGLGLRLIYFSYDVKMKEKGDIPEGYSVSREKKERFSLILESASTNQTSMYLCGTSFNEKLFFGSGTQLSVL.

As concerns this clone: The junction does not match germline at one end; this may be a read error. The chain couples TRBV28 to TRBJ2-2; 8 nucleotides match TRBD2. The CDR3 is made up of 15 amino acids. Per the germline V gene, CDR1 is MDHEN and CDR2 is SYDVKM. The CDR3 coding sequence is TGTGCCAGCAGTTACAGCGGGAGTAAAACCGGGGAGCTGGTTTTT. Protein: CASSYSGSKTGELVF.

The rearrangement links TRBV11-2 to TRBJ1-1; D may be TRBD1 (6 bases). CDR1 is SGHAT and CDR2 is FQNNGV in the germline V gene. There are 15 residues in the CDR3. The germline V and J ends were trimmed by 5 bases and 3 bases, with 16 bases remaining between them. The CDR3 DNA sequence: TGTGCCAGCAGCACCCCCAGGGGAAGGCACACTGAAGCTTTCTTT. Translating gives CASSTPRGRHTEAFF. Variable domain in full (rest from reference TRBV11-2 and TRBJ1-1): EAGVAQSPRYKIIEKRQSVAFWCNPISGHATLYWYQQILGQGPKLLIQFQNNGVVDDSQLPKDRFSAERLKGVDSTLKIQPAKLEDSAVYLCASSTPRGRHTEAFFGQGTRLTVV.

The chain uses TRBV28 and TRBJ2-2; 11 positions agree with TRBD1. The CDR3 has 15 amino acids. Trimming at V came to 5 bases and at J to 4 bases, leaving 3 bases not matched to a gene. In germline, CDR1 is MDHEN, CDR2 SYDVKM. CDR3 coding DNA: TGTGCCAGCAGTCCTGGGACAGGGGGCACCGGGGAGCTGTTTTTT. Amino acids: CASSPGTGGTGELFF. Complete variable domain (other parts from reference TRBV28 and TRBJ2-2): DVKVTQSSRYLVKRTGEKVFLECVQDMDHENMFWYRQDPGLGLRLIYFSYDVKMKEKGDIPEGYSVSREKKERFSLILESASTNQTSMYLCASSPGTGGTGELFFGEGSRLTVL.

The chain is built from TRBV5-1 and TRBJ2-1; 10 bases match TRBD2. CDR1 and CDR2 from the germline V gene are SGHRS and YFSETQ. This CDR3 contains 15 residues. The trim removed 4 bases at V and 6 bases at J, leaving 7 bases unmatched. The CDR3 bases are TGCGCCAGCAGCGTGCTAGCGGGAGTTGGCAATGAGCAGTTCTTC. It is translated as CASSVLAGVGNEQFF.

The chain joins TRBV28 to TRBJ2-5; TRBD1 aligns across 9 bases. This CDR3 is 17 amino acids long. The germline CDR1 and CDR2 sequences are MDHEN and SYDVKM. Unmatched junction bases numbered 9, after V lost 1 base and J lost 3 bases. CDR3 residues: CASSLYNGGQGEETQYF. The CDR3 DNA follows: TGTGCCAGCAGTTTATACAACGGGGGACAGGGCGAAGAGACCCAGTACTTC.

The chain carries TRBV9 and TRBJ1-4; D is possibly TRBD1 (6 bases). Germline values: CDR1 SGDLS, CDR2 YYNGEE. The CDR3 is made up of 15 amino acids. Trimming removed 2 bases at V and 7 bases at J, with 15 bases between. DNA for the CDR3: TGTGCCAGCAGCGTCGCTGTGGGGGCAGGTGAAAAACTGTTTTTT. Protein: CASSVAVGAGEKLFF.

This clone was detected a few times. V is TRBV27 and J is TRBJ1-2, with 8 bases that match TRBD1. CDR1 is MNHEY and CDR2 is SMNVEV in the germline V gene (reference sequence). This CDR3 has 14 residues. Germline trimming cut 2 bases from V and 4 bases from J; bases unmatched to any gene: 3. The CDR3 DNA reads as TGTGCCAGCAGTTTAATGGGACAGGTCTATGGCTACACCTTC. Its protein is CASSLMGQVYGYTF.

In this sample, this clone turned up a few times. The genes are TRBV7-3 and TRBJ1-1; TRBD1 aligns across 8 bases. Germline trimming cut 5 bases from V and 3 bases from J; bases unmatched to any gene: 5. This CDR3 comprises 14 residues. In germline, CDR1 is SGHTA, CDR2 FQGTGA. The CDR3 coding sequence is TGTGCCAGCAGCGTGACAGGGGCCCACACTGAAGCTTTCTTT. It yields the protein CASSVTGAHTEAFF.

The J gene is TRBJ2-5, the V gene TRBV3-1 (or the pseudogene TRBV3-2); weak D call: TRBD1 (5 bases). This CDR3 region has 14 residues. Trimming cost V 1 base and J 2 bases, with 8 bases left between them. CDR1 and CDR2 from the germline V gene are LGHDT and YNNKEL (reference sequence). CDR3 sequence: CASSQVQDQETQYF. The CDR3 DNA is TGTGCCAGCAGCCAAGTACAGGATCAAGAGACCCAGTACTTC.